The 27 T cell receptor beta chains reported below all come from one sample, sequenced in a study of blood T cell repertoires in COVID-19. The assay was immunoSEQ multiplex PCR, and TCRdb's table has in-frame clones only and misses some. The top ten clones hold less than 3% of a sample with around 170,000 clones, around 80% of them seen once. Sequencing input: peripheral blood. These receptors came from a woman between 55 and 75 years old with acute or convalescent COVID-19.

The V gene is TRBV5-8, the J gene TRBJ1-3; D may be TRBD1 (6 bases). The CDR3 sequence is 15 residues long. Germline V CDR1 and CDR2: SGHTS, YDEGEE. The V end was cut by 3 bases, the J end by 0 bases, with 10 bases between. The CDR3 DNA follows: TGTGCCAGCAGCTGGGACATCGCCTCTGGAAACACCATATATTTT. Its translation: CASSWDIASGNTIYF.

The chain couples TRBV9 to TRBJ2-7; D call uncertain. Germline V gene sequence: CDR1 SGDLS, CDR2 YYNGEE. There are 14 residues in the CDR3. V was shortened by 0 bases and J by 2 bases, with 9 bases between the two germline ends. DNA of the CDR3: TGTGCCAGCAGCGTAGCTAGTAAGACCTACGAGCAGTACTTC. Protein product: CASSVASKTYEQYF.

The rearrangement joins TRBV28 to TRBJ2-2; perhaps TRBD1 as D (7 bases). Germline V lookup: CDR1 MDHEN, CDR2 SYDVKM. The CDR3 is 15 amino acids. The ends were cut back, 3 bases at V and 6 bases at J, with 14 bases in the middle. The CDR3 loop reads CASSFRGVLAGELFF. The CDR3 DNA reads TGTGCCAGCAGTTTCAGGGGGGTCTTGGCCGGGGAGCTGTTTTTT.

For the CDR3, the DNA is TGTGCCAGTAGTAGGACACAGGGGGGAGCCTACGAGCAGTACTTC. This encodes CASSRTQGGAYEQYF. This chain connects TRBV19 to TRBJ2-7; the match to TRBD1 covers 8 bases. The CDR3 covers 15 residues. In germline, CDR1 is LNHDA, CDR2 SQIVND (reference sequence). V lost 4 bases to trimming and J lost 2 bases; unmatched junction nucleotides: 7.

The chain combines TRBV4-1 with TRBJ2-3; TRBD2 is a possible D gene (5 bases). Germline CDR1 reads MGHRA; CDR2 reads YSYEKL. This CDR3 spans 14 amino acids. V lost 4 bases and J 1 base, leaving 9 bases between the germline ends. The CDR3 nucleotides read TGCGCCAGCAGCCGGGTGAGGGGCACAGATACGCAGTATTTT. Its translation is CASSRVRGTDTQYF.

The chain couples TRBV6-5 to TRBJ1-4; the D gene is possibly TRBD1 (5 bases). CDR1 is MNHEY and CDR2 is SVGAGI in the germline V gene. The CDR3 consists of 15 residues. V lost 6 bases to trimming and J lost 0 bases, with 11 bases between them. The CDR3 sequence is CASRDTGATNEKLFF. The CDR3 DNA is TGTGCCAGCAGGGACACAGGAGCAACTAATGAAAAACTGTTTTTT.

The chain links TRBV7-8 to TRBJ1-3; TRBD1 is a possible D gene (5 bases). Germline V gene lookup returns CDR1 SGHVS and CDR2 FQNEAQ. V was pared by 4 bases and J by 0 bases, with 7 bases between. The CDR3 contains 14 residues. CDR3: CASSSTVSGNTIYF. DNA for the CDR3: TGTGCCAGCAGCTCGACAGTCTCTGGAAACACCATATATTTT.

This chain links TRBV18 with TRBJ1-2, with a possible D match to TRBD1 (6 bases). Trimming cost V 6 bases and J 2 bases, with 16 bases left between them. Germline loops: CDR1 KGHSH, CDR2 LQKENI. CDR3 size: 15 residues. CDR3 residues: CASSRAGGPNYGYTF. DNA for the CDR3: TGTGCCAGCTCCAGGGCGGGGGGGCCCAACTATGGCTACACCTTC.

The rearrangement joins TRBV9 to TRBJ2-5, with D perhaps matching TRBD2 (5 bases). Trimming pared 5 bases from V and 0 bases from J, leaving 11 bases between. Germline CDR1 reads SGDLS; CDR2 reads YYNGEE. There are 14 residues in the CDR3. CDR3 sequence reads: CASRGVGDQETQYF. The CDR3 coding sequence is TGTGCCAGCAGGGGAGTGGGAGACCAAGAGACCCAGTACTTC.

The chain couples TRBV14 to TRBJ1-5, with TRBD1 as a possible D gene (6 bases). The germline V gene has CDR1 SGHDN and CDR2 FVKESK. CDR3 size: 17 residues. Trimming removed 2 bases at V and 2 bases at J, with 16 bases between. DNA for the CDR3: TGTGCCAGCAGCCAACCTGACAGGTTTAGGGGCAATCAGCCCCAGCATTTT. Protein sequence: CASSQPDRFRGNQPQHF.

This clone was seen more than once but under ten times. This rearrangement joins TRBV19 to TRBJ1-1; no firm D call. There are 15 residues in the CDR3. The ends were cut back, 4 bases at V and 6 bases at J, with 18 bases in the middle. Germline V gene data show CDR1 as LNHDA and CDR2 as SQIVND (reference sequence). The CDR3 nucleotides read TGTGCCAGTAGTACGATGGCCACTCCGAGGGCTGAAGCTTTCTTT. Its translation is CASSTMATPRAEAFF.

V usage is TRBV7-8 and J usage is TRBJ1-1; no firm D call. V was pared by 5 bases and J by 5 bases, with 18 bases between. The CDR3 totals 15 residues. From germline, CDR1 is SGHVS and CDR2 FQNEAQ. CDR3 bases: TGTGCCAGCAGCCTTGACCGGACGTCGGGAACTGAAGCTTTCTTT. Translated: CASSLDRTSGTEAFF.

This rearrangement joins TRBV28 to TRBJ2-7; tentatively, D is TRBD2 (6 bases). From germline, CDR1 is MDHEN and CDR2 SYDVKM. CDR3 length equals 17 residues. Trimming stripped 6 bases from V and 0 bases from J, with 21 bases between. The CDR3 region is CASRPLDYLGGSYEQYF. In DNA, the CDR3 is TGTGCCAGCAGACCTTTGGACTACCTGGGTGGCTCCTACGAGCAGTACTTC.

This clone has a single count. The chain has TRBV20-1 and TRBJ2-4, with 7 bases fitting TRBD2. From germline, CDR1 is DFQATT and CDR2 SNEGSKA (reference sequence). The CDR3 length is 18 residues. The V and J ends lost 3 bases and 0 bases, in that order; junction bases with no gene match: 14. CDR3 region: CSASSPAGFTQAKNIQYF. The CDR3 nucleotides read TGCAGTGCTAGTAGTCCAGCGGGGTTCACCCAAGCCAAAAACATTCAGTACTTC.

The chain links TRBV7-2 to TRBJ2-3; no firm D call. Trimming removed 0 bases from V and 0 bases from J, with 4 bases in between. Germline CDR1 and CDR2: SGHTA and FQGNSA. The CDR3 consists of 14 residues. As DNA, the CDR3 is TGTGCCAGCAGCTTAGCGTCGAGCACAGATACGCAGTATTTT. Protein: CASSLASSTDTQYF. The whole variable domain, filled in from reference TRBV7-2 and TRBJ2-3, reads GAGVSQSPSNKVTEKGKDVELRCDPISGHTALYWYRQSLGQGLEFLIYFQGNSAPDKSGLPSDRFSAERTGGSVSTLTIQRTQQEDSAVYLCASSLASSTDTQYFGPGTRLTVL.

The gene calls are TRBV5-5 and TRBJ1-5; D is possibly TRBD1 (5 bases). Trimming took 4 bases from V and 0 from J, leaving 11 bases between them. Germline V gene data show CDR1 as SGHKS and CDR2 as YYEKEE (reference sequence). The CDR3 totals 15 residues. CDR3 protein: CASSLGQNSNQPQHF. The CDR3 DNA reads TGTGCCAGCAGCCTCGGACAAAATAGCAATCAGCCCCAGCATTTT.

The chain joins TRBV12-5 to TRBJ1-1; 7 bases agree with TRBD1. The CDR3 extends over 14 amino acids. After removal of 2 bases from V and 5 bases from J, the junction contained 5 bases not matched to a gene. CDR1 is LGHNT, CDR2 FRNRAP, per germline. DNA of the CDR3: TGTGCTAGTGGTTTGCAAAGGGGGCTTACTGAAGCTTTCTTT. It codes for CASGLQRGLTEAFF.

This chain connects TRBV21-1 to TRBJ2-7; the D segment call TRBD1 is taken from the table without a DNA check. TRBV21-1 corresponds to a pseudogene. The CDR3 has 19 amino acids. In DNA form, the CDR3 reads TGTGCCAGCAGCAGAGTGGACAGGGTGGGGCTGTTCGGCTCCTACGAGCAGTACTTC. Encoded protein: CASSRVDRVGLFGSYEQYF.

The genes are TRBV2 and TRBJ1-1; no reliable D call. Germline lookup yields CDR1 SNHLY and CDR2 FYNNEI. The CDR3 sequence is 14 residues long. V lost 3 bases and J 5 bases, leaving 13 bases between the germline ends. The CDR3 loop reads CASSDVHSQTEAFF. CDR3 nucleotides: TGTGCCAGCAGTGATGTGCATTCCCAGACTGAAGCTTTCTTT.

This rearrangement joins TRBV27 to TRBJ1-5; the D gene is possibly TRBD1 (5 bases). There are 16 residues in the CDR3. Germline-derived CDR1 and CDR2 are MNHEY and SMNVEV (reference sequence). Trimming removed 2 bases at V and 2 bases at J, with 13 bases between. Written as DNA, the CDR3 is TGTGCCAGCAGTTTAAACGGGGGAGCGGGCAATCAGCCCCAGCATTTT. As protein: CASSLNGGAGNQPQHF.

The chain has TRBV7-8 and TRBJ2-7; TRBD1 matches 10 bases. The CDR3 loop spans 15 amino acids. Germline V CDR1 and CDR2: SGHVS, FQNEAQ. After removal of 4 bases from V and 2 bases from J, the junction contained 5 bases not matched to a gene. The CDR3 DNA follows: TGTGCCAGCAGCTACCCCGGGACAGGGGCCTACGAGCAGTACTTC. This translates into CASSYPGTGAYEQYF.

This chain links TRBV11-2 with TRBJ2-3; D is possibly TRBD1 (6 bases). Trimming removed 5 bases from V and 2 bases from J, with 14 bases in between. Germline CDR1 and CDR2: SGHAT and FQNNGV. There are 15 residues in the CDR3. CDR3 region: CASSPRGIDTDTQYF. The CDR3 DNA follows: TGTGCCAGCAGCCCCAGGGGTATTGACACAGATACGCAGTATTTT.

The chain has TRBV6-1 and TRBJ1-6; no reliable D call. Germline CDR1 MNHNS, CDR2 SASEGT. The CDR3 loop spans 16 amino acids. V was cut by 4 bases and J by 7 bases, with 17 bases left in between. CDR3 coding DNA: TGTGCCAGCAGTGTAGGTTCGCGGGTTAGCAATTCACCCCTCCACTTT. Protein sequence: CASSVGSRVSNSPLHF.

The J gene is TRBJ2-1, the V gene TRBV6-6; D not certain. V dropped 2 bases and J dropped 5 bases, with 10 bases sitting between them. CDR1 and CDR2 from the germline V gene are MNHNY and SVGAGI (reference sequence). The CDR3 has 14 amino acids. The chain's CDR3 is CASSYPEPNNEQFF. In DNA form, the CDR3 reads TGTGCCAGCAGTTACCCCGAGCCGAACAATGAGCAGTTCTTC.

The J gene is TRBJ2-7, the V gene TRBV19; D gene ambiguous. The CDR3 has 14 amino acids. With 1 base removed from V and 3 bases from J, the gap between germline ends came to 10 bases. Germline V lookup: CDR1 LNHDA, CDR2 SQIVND (reference sequence). The CDR3 loop is CASSIGRLGYEQYF. In DNA form, the CDR3 reads TGTGCCAGTAGTATAGGCAGGCTTGGCTACGAGCAGTACTTC. Full variable domain (rest looked up from reference TRBV19 and TRBJ2-7): DGGITQSPKYLFRKEGQNVTLSCEQNLNHDAMYWYRQDPGQGLRLIYYSQIVNDFQKGDIAEGYSVSREKKESFPLTVTSAQKNPTAFYLCASSIGRLGYEQYFGPGTRLTVT.

The rearrangement links TRBV5-1 to TRBJ2-3, with 9 bases identical to TRBD2. The CDR3 has 18 residues. With 0 bases clipped from V and 1 base from J, the junction kept 9 bases outside the gene matches. Looked up from germline, CDR1 is SGHRS and CDR2 is YFSETQ. CDR3 DNA sequence: TGCGCCAGCAGCTTGGGCCCTAGCGGGGTAGGGGGCACAGATACGCAGTATTTT. Amino acids: CASSLGPSGVGGTDTQYF.

This chain joins TRBV27 and TRBJ2-3; 8 bases match TRBD1. The CDR3 has 13 amino acids. CDR1 is MNHEY, CDR2 SMNVEV, per germline (reference sequence). Trimming took 6 bases from V and 6 from J; bases not matched to a gene: 5. CDR3 loop: CASRGTGRDTQYF. The CDR3 DNA sequence: TGTGCCAGCAGGGGGACAGGACGGGATACGCAGTATTTT.